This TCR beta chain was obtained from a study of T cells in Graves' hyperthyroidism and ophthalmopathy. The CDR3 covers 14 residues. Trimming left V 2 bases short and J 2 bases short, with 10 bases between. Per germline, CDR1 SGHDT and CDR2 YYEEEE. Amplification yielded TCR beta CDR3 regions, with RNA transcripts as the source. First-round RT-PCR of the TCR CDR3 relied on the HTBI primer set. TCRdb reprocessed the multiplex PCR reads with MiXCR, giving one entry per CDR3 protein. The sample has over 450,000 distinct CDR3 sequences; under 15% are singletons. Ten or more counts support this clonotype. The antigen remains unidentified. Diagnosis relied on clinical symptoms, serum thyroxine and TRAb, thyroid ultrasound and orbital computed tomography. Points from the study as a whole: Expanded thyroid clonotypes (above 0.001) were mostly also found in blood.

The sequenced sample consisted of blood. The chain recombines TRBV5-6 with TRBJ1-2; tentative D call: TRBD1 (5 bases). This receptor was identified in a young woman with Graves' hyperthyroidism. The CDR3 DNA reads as TGTGCCAGCAGCTTTTGGGGCGGCAACTATGGCTACACCTTC. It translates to CASSFWGGNYGYTF.